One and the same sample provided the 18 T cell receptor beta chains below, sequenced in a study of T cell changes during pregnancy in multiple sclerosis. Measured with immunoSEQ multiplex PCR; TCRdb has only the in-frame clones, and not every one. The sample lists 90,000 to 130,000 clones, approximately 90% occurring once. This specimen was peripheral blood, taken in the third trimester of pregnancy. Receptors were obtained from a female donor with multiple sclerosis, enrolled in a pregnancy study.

CDR3 nucleotides: TGCGCCAGCAGCTTTCGGGGGGGCACAGATACGCAGTATTTT. This encodes CASSFRGGTDTQYF. The chain uses TRBV5-1 and TRBJ2-3, with 7 bases fitting TRBD2. J gave up 1 base and V 2 bases, and 1 base lay outside the gene matches. The CDR3 runs to 14 residues. Germline V gives CDR1 SGHRS, CDR2 YFSETQ.

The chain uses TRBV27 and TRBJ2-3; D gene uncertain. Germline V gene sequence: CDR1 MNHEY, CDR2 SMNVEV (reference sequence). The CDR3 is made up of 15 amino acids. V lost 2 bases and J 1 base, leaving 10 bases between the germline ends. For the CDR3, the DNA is TGTGCCAGCAGTTTAGGAGCAGTAGGCACAGATACGCAGTATTTT. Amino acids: CASSLGAVGTDTQYF.

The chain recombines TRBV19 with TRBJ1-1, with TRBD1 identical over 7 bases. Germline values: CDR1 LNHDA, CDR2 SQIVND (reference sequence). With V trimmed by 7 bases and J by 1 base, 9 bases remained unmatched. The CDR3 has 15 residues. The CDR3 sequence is CASTSQQGWNTEAFF. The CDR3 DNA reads TGTGCCAGTACCTCCCAACAGGGGTGGAACACTGAAGCTTTCTTT.

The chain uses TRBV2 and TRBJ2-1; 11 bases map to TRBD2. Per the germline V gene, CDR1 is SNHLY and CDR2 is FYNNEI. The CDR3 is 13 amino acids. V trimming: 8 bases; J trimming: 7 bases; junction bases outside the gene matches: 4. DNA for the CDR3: TGTGCCAGCGTAGCGGGGGGGCGGAATGAGCAGTTCTTC. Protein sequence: CASVAGGRNEQFF.

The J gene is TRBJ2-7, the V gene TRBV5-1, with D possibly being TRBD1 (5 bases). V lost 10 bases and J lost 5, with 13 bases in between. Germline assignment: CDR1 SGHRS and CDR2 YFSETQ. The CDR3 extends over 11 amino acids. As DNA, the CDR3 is TGCGCCGGATCAGGGATCGACGAGCAGTACTTC. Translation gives CAGSGIDEQYF.

CDR3 DNA: TGTGCCAGCTCGTTAGCGGGGGGGTCCTACAATGAGCAGTTCTTC. Translation: CASSLAGGSYNEQFF. V usage is TRBV18 and J usage is TRBJ2-1; TRBD2 matches 11 bases. V gave up 6 bases and J gave up 1 base; unmatched junction bases: 2. Germline V gene lookup returns CDR1 KGHSH and CDR2 LQKENI. The CDR3 is 15 amino acids.

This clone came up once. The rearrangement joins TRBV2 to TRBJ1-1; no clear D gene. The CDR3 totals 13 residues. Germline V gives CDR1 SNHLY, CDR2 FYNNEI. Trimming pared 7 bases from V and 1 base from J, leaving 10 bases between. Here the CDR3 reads CASIRETNTEAFF. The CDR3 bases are TGTGCCAGCATCCGGGAAACGAACACTGAAGCTTTCTTT.

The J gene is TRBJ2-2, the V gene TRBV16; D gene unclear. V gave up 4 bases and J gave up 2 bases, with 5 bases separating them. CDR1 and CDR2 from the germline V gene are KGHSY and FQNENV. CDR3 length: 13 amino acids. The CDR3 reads CASSPTNTGELFF. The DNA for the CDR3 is TGTGCCAGCAGCCCGACTAACACCGGGGAGCTGTTTTTT.

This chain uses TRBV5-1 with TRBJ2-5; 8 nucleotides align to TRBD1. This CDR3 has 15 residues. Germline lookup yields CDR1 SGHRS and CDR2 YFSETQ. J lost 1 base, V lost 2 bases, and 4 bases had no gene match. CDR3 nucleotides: TGCGCCAGCAGCTTAGGGACAGGACTCCAAGAGACCCAGTACTTC. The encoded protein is CASSLGTGLQETQYF.

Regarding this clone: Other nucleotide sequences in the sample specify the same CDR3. The CDR3 sequence is CASTRDRGYEQYF. The CDR3 DNA is TGTGCCAGCACCAGGGACAGGGGATACGAGCAGTACTTC. The chain couples TRBV2 to TRBJ2-7; 10 bases map to TRBD1. V lost 7 bases to trimming and J lost 4 bases; unmatched junction nucleotides: 4. Germline CDR1 and CDR2: SNHLY and FYNNEI. The CDR3 loop spans 13 amino acids.

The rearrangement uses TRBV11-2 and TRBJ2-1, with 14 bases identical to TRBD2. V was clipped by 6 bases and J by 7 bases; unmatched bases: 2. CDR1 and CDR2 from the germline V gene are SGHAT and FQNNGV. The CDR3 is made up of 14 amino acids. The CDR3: CASRTSGRGNEQFF. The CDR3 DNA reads TGTGCCAGCAGGACTAGCGGGAGGGGGAATGAGCAGTTCTTC.

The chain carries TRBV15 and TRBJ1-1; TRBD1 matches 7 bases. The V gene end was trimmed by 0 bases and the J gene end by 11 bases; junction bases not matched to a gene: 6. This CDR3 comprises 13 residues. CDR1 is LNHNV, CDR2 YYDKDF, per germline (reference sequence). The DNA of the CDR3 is TGTGCCACCAGCAGAGATATCACAGGGGAGGCTTTCTTT. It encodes CATSRDITGEAFF.

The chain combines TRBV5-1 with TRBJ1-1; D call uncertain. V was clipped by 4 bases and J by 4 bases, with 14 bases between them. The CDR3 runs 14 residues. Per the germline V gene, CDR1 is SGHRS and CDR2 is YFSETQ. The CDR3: CASSMDPRGTEAFF. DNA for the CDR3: TGCGCCAGCAGCATGGACCCTCGGGGCACTGAAGCTTTCTTT.

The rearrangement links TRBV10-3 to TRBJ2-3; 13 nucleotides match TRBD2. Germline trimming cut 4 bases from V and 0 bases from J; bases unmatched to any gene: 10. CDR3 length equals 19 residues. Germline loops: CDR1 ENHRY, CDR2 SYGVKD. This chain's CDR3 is CAISGPTSGRSTSTDTQYF. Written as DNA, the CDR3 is TGTGCCATCAGTGGCCCGACTAGCGGGAGGTCCACTAGCACAGATACGCAGTATTTT.

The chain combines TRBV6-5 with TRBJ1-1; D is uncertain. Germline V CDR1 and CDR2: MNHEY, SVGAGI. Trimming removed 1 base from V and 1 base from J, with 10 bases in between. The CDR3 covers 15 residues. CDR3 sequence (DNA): TGTGCCAGCAGTTACTACCCGCCGGGGAACACTGAAGCTTTCTTT. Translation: CASSYYPPGNTEAFF.

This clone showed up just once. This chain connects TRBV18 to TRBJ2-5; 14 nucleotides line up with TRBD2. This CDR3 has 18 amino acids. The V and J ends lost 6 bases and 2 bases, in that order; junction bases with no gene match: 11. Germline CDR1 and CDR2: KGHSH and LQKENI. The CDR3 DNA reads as TGTGCCAGCTCCATGGGACTAGCGGGAGTTCTGGAACAAGAGACCCAGTACTTC. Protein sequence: CASSMGLAGVLEQETQYF. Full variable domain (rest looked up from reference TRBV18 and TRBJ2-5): NAGVMQNPRHLVRRRGQEARLRCSPMKGHSHVYWYRQLPEEGLKFMVYLQKENIIDESGMPKERFSAEFPKEGPSILRIQQVVRGDSAAYFCASSMGLAGVLEQETQYFGPGTRLLVL.

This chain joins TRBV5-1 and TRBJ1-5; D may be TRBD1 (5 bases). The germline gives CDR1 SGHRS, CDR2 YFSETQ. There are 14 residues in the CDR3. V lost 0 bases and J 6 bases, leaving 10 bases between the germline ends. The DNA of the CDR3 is TGCGCCAGCAGCTTGGAACCTAGGGGTCAGCCCCAGCATTTT. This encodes CASSLEPRGQPQHF.

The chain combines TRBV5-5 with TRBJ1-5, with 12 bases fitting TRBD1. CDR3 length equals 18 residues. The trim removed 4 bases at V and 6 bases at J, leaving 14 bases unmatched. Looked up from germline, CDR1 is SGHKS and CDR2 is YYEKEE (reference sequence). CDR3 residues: CASSPRDRGRGGSQPQHF. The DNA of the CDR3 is TGTGCCAGCAGCCCCCGGGACAGGGGGCGCGGGGGAAGTCAGCCCCAGCATTTT.